Below, 19 T cell receptor beta chains from the same sample are listed, as sequenced in a study of siplizumab effects on memory and regulatory T cells (dated by TCRdb to about 2019). Libraries were constructed by the immunoSEQ multiplex PCR assay. The clones in this table, taken by TCRdb from immuneACCESS, are in-frame only. Not every clone is retained; where verified, under half of the shortfall comes from an unresolved V gene, and the cause of the rest is unknown. The sample table lists some 65,000 clones, over 75% of them with a count of one. The top ten hold roughly 1.7% of the sample. Sequenced sample: Tregs sorted from blood. These receptors were collected from a human donor in good health.

This clone was observed a few times. This chain uses TRBV19 with TRBJ2-2, with D uncertain. V was pared by 6 bases and J by 4 bases, with 6 bases between. Germline-derived CDR1 and CDR2 are LNHDA and SQIVND (reference sequence). This CDR3 has 12 residues. This chain's CDR3 is CASSFTTGELFF. The CDR3 nucleotides are TGTGCCAGTAGCTTCACCACCGGGGAGCTGTTTTTT.

The chain recombines TRBV27 with TRBJ2-1; a possible D gene is TRBD2 (5 bases). Germline CDR1 reads MNHEY; CDR2 reads SMNVEV (reference sequence). The CDR3 runs 13 residues. The ends were cut back, 5 bases at V and 7 bases at J, with 12 bases in the middle. Here the CDR3 reads CASSDYRPNEQFF. CDR3 sequence (DNA): TGTGCCAGCAGTGACTATCGGCCTAATGAGCAGTTCTTC.

This rearrangement joins TRBV6-1 to TRBJ2-7, with TRBD1 as a possible D gene (5 bases). Looked up from germline, CDR1 is MNHNS and CDR2 is SASEGT. Trimming took 6 bases from V and 1 from J, leaving 10 bases between them. CDR3 length: 13 residues. The CDR3 region is CASSRRQSYEQYF. The DNA of the CDR3 is TGTGCCAGCAGCCGCCGACAGTCCTACGAGCAGTACTTC.

J is TRBJ2-7 and V is TRBV5-1; D gene uncertain. The CDR3 runs to 15 residues. Germline-derived CDR1 and CDR2 are SGHRS and YFSETQ. V dropped 0 bases and J dropped 0 bases, with 10 bases sitting between them. The chain's CDR3 is CASSLGSGHSYEQYF. Here the CDR3 DNA reads TGCGCCAGCAGCTTGGGGTCAGGCCACTCCTACGAGCAGTACTTC.

The gene calls are TRBV9 and TRBJ2-1; D possibly corresponds to TRBD1 (5 bases). V was clipped by 0 bases and J by 3 bases, with 7 bases between them. The germline gives CDR1 SGDLS, CDR2 YYNGEE. The CDR3 length is 14 residues. The CDR3 region has the DNA TGTGCCAGCAGCGTAGCAGGGTACTACAATGAGCAGTTCTTC. Protein: CASSVAGYYNEQFF.

The CDR3, as DNA: TGTGCCAGCAACGGACAGGGACCCTACGAGCAGTACTTC. It is translated as CASNGQGPYEQYF. The rearrangement joins TRBV11-3 to TRBJ2-7; 8 bases line up with TRBD1. This CDR3 region has 13 residues. CDR1 SGHNT and CDR2 YENEEA come from the germline V gene. V dropped 7 bases and J dropped 2; count of bases not matched to a gene: 4.

This chain links TRBV18 with TRBJ2-7; no clear D gene. V was cut by 8 bases and J by 2 bases, with 7 bases left in between. Per the germline V gene, CDR1 is KGHSH and CDR2 is LQKENI. This CDR3 region has 11 residues. The CDR3 spells CASGTTYEQYF. In nucleotides, the CDR3 is TGTGCCAGCGGTACAACCTACGAGCAGTACTTC. The full variable domain, rest sourced from reference TRBV18 and TRBJ2-7, is NAGVMQNPRHLVRRRGQEARLRCSPMKGHSHVYWYRQLPEEGLKFMVYLQKENIIDESGMPKERFSAEFPKEGPSILRIQQVVRGDSAAYFCASGTTYEQYFGPGTRLTVT.

The CDR3 nucleotides read TGTGGAGCGGACAGGGACCTCCAAGAGACCCAGTACTTC. It is translated as CGADRDLQETQYF. The chain recombines TRBV30 with TRBJ2-5, with 8 bases that match TRBD1. Germline lookup yields CDR1 GTSNPN and CDR2 SVGIG (reference sequence). The CDR3 is 13 amino acids. The full variable domain, in which reference TRBV30 and TRBJ2-5 provide the parts outside the CDR3, is SQTIHQWPATLVQPVGSPLSLECTVEGTSNPNLYWYRQAAGRGLQLLFYSVGIGQISSEVPQNLSASRPQDRQFILSSKKLLLSDSGFYLCGADRDLQETQYFGPGTRLLVL.

The CDR3 DNA sequence: TGCGCCAGCAGCCGGGGGAGGACTAGTGCCTACAATGAGCAGTTCTTC. Encoded protein: CASSRGRTSAYNEQFF. The chain combines TRBV4-3 with TRBJ2-1; TRBD2 matches 7 bases. The germline V gene encodes CDR1 LGHNA and CDR2 YSLEER. This CDR3 region has 16 residues. V dropped 4 bases and J dropped 2; count of bases not matched to a gene: 8.

The chain links TRBV6-5 to TRBJ2-2, with 8 bases identical to TRBD2. Trimming cost V 7 bases and J 0 bases; bases outside gene matches: 4. Germline-derived CDR1 and CDR2 are MNHEY and SVGAGI. CDR3 length equals 15 residues. The CDR3 spells CASKRGLANTGELFF. CDR3 DNA sequence: TGTGCCAGCAAGAGGGGACTAGCGAACACCGGGGAGCTGTTTTTT.

The V and J genes are TRBV5-4 and TRBJ1-4, with TRBD1 identical over 7 bases. J gave up 7 bases and V 4 bases, and 10 bases lay outside the gene matches. This CDR3 comprises 15 residues. Germline V gene data show CDR1 as SGHNT and CDR2 as YYREEE (reference sequence). CDR3 loop: CASSLRTGKGEKLFF. DNA for the CDR3: TGTGCCAGCAGCCTCCGGACAGGAAAGGGTGAAAAACTGTTTTTT.

The chain combines TRBV2 with TRBJ2-7, with 10 bases identical to TRBD1. The CDR3 is 15 residues long. Germline V gives CDR1 SNHLY, CDR2 FYNNEI. V trimming: 4 bases; J trimming: 6 bases; junction bases outside the gene matches: 9. This chain's CDR3 is CASSGRGQGPSEQYF. The CDR3 DNA sequence: TGTGCCAGCAGTGGAAGGGGACAGGGGCCATCCGAGCAGTACTTC.

This rearrangement joins TRBV7-8 to TRBJ1-3; the D is unclear. V was pared by 1 base and J by 1 base, with 8 bases between. The CDR3 runs 15 residues. Looked up from germline, CDR1 is SGHVS and CDR2 is FQNEAQ. The DNA for the CDR3 is TGTGCCAGCAGCTTAGAGGGTTTATCTGGAAACACCATATATTTT. It is translated as CASSLEGLSGNTIYF.

This clone appeared once. CDR3 residues: CASSLAGLHSGNTIYF. In DNA, the CDR3 is TGTGCCAGCAGCTTGGCCGGCCTTCACTCTGGAAACACCATATATTTT. This sequence joins TRBV5-6 and TRBJ1-3; no reliable D call. Germline assignment: CDR1 SGHDT and CDR2 YYEEEE. This CDR3 contains 16 residues. The germline V and J ends were trimmed by 0 bases and 0 bases, with 10 bases remaining between them.

The table lists this clone with a count of one. V usage is TRBV6-5 and J usage is TRBJ1-2; D ambiguous. CDR1 MNHEY and CDR2 SVGAGI come from the germline V gene. CDR3 size: 14 residues. The V and J ends lost 2 bases and 4 bases respectively, with 11 bases between them. The CDR3 region has the DNA TGTGCCAGCAGTTACATGGGTTCCAGCTATGGCTACACCTTC. Its protein is CASSYMGSSYGYTF.

The chain combines TRBV4-3 with TRBJ2-1; 9 positions match TRBD2. The CDR3 runs 16 residues. Germline V gene sequence: CDR1 LGHNA, CDR2 YSLEER. Trimming at V came to 0 bases and at J to 10 bases, leaving 10 bases not matched to a gene. The chain's CDR3 is CASSQDSRLAGTEQFF. The CDR3 bases are TGCGCCAGCAGCCAAGATTCGCGCCTAGCGGGAACCGAGCAGTTCTTC.

V is TRBV18 and J is TRBJ2-3; D is unclear. V was pared by 6 bases and J by 0 bases, with 13 bases between. The CDR3 is made up of 15 amino acids. Germline CDR1 and CDR2: KGHSH and LQKENI. The CDR3, as DNA: TGTGCCAGCTCGGATTCACATTCTAGCACAGATACGCAGTATTTT. This translates into CASSDSHSSTDTQYF.

The J gene is TRBJ2-1, the V gene TRBV2, with 8 bases identical to TRBD2. Germline V gene sequence: CDR1 SNHLY, CDR2 FYNNEI. V lost 6 bases, J lost 0 bases, and 7 bases stayed unmatched. The length of the CDR3 is 16 residues. The CDR3: CASRGRAGASYNEQFF. DNA for the CDR3: TGTGCCAGCAGAGGCAGAGCGGGAGCCTCCTACAATGAGCAGTTCTTC.

The chain combines TRBV4-1 with TRBJ2-7, with D tentatively TRBD1 or TRBD2 (6 bases each). Deletions cut 3 bases from V and 5 bases from J, with 11 bases between. The CDR3 covers 13 residues. In germline, CDR1 is MGHRA, CDR2 YSYEKL. This CDR3 is CASSHLGGHEQYF. The CDR3 DNA follows: TGCGCCAGCAGCCACCTGGGGGGCCACGAGCAGTACTTC.